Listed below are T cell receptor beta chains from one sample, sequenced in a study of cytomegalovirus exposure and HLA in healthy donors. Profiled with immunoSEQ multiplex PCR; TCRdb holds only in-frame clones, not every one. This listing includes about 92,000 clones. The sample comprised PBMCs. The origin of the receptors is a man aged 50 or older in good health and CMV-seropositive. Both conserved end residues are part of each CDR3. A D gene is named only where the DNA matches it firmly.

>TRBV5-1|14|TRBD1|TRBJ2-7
TGCGCCAGCAGCCCCGGGACAGATACCTACGAGCAGTACTTC
CASSPGTDTYEQYF
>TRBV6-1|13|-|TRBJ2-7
TGTGCCAGCAGACATAAGGGGCCCTACGAGCAGTACTTC
CASRHKGPYEQYF
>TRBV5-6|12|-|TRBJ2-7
TGTGCCAGCAGCTTGTGGGGGGACGAGCAGTACTTC
CASSLWGDEQYF
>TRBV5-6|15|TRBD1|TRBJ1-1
TGTGCCAGCAGCTACCCGACAGGGGGCGGCACTGAAGCTTTCTTT
CASSYPTGGGTEAFF
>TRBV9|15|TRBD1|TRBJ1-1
TGTGCCAGCAGCGTAGGAGGGTCAGGGGGGACTGAAGCTTTCTTT
CASSVGGSGGTEAFF
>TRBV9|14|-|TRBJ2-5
TGTGCCAGCACCCCCCCCGAGGGTGAAGAGACCCAGTACTTC
CASTPPEGEETQYF
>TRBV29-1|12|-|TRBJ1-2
TGCAGCGGTAGGACAGCCCTATATGGCTACACCTTC
CSGRTALYGYTF
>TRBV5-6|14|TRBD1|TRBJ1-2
TGTGCCAGCAGCTGGGGGACAGGAGAAGCTGGCTACACCTTC
CASSWGTGEAGYTF
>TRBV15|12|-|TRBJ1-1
TGTGCCACCAGCAGATATTTCACTGAAGCTTTCTTT
CATSRYFTEAFF
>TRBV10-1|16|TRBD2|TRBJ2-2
TGCGCCAGCTCCCTGGGAGGGTCGGGGAACACCGGGGAGCTGTTTTTT
CASSLGGSGNTGELFF
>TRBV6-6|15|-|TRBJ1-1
TGTGCCAGCAGTTACGGCCGGGGAAGGGTAACTGAAGCTTTCTTT
CASSYGRGRVTEAFF
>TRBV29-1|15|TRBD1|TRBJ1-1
TGCAGCGTACAGGGGGCCCCTGTCGCGTACACTGAAGCTTTCTTT
CSVQGAPVAYTEAFF
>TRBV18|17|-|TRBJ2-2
TGTGCCAGCTCACCTCTTGACAGTTTAGCGAACACCGGGGAGCTGTTTTTT
CASSPLDSLANTGELFF
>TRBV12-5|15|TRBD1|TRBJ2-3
TGTGCTAGTGGTTCACAGGGGGTAGAGAAAGATACGCAGTATTTT
CASGSQGVEKDTQYF
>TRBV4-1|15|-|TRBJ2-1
TGCGCCAGCAGCCCAGAATCGGGTCCCTACAATGAGCAGTTCTTC
CASSPESGPYNEQFF
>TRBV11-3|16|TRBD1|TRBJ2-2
TGTGCCAGCAGCTCTCAGGACAGGTCGAACACCGGGGAGCTGTTTTTT
CASSSQDRSNTGELFF
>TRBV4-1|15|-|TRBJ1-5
TGCGCCAGCAGCCTTTGGGAGGGGGAGGGACAGCCCCAGCATTTT
CASSLWEGEGQPQHF
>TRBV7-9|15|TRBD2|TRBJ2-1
TGTGCCAGCAGCTTAGCAGCGGGAGTGTTCAATGAGCAGTTCTTC
CASSLAAGVFNEQFF
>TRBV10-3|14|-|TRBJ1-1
TGTGCCATCACTCCCGGGGGAATGAACACTGAAGCTTTCTTT
CAITPGGMNTEAFF
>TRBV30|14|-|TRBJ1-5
TGTGCCTGGAGTCTCGGTCCTAGCAATCAGCCCCAGCATTTT
CAWSLGPSNQPQHF
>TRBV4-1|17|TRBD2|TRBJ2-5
TGCGCCAGCAGTCCCCGGGACTACTCTACCGAGGATGAGACCCAGTACTTC
CASSPRDYSTEDETQYF
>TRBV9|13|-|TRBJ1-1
TGTGCCAGCAGCGTAAAACAGGAGTCTGAAGCTTTCTTT
CASSVKQESEAFF
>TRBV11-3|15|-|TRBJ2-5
TGTGCCAGCAGCTTTCACTCGCAAAGGGGAGAGACCCAGTACTTC
CASSFHSQRGETQYF
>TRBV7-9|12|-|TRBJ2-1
TGTGCCAGCAGCTTACAGGACTCCCCGGAGTTCTTC
CASSLQDSPEFF
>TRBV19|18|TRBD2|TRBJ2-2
TGTGCCAGTAGTATATACTCCTCTAGCGGGAGTCACACCGGGGAGCTGTTTTTT
CASSIYSSSGSHTGELFF
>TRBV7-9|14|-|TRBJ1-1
TGTGCCAGCAGCTTAGAAGGGGAGGGAGGTGAAGCTTTCTTT
CASSLEGEGGEAFF
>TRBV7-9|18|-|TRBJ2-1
TGTGCCAGCAGCTCCAACCGAATTAGCGGCAGCTCCTACAATGAGCAGTTCTTC
CASSSNRISGSSYNEQFF
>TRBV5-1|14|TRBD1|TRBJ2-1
TGCGCCAGCAGCCTCGGGGACAGGGCAAATGAGCAGTTCTTC
CASSLGDRANEQFF
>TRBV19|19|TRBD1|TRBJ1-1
TGTGCCAGTAGTAGACGGACAGGGGGCGAAGAGTGGTGGAGTACTGAAGCTTTCTTT
CASSRRTGGEEWWSTEAFF
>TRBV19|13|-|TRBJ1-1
TGTGCCAGTACTACCCTCGGTTACACTGAAGCTTTCTTT
CASTTLGYTEAFF
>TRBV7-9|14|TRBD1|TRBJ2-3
TGTGCCAGCAGCTTAAACAGGGGGACAGATACGCAGTATTTT
CASSLNRGTDTQYF
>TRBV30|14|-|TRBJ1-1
TGTGCCTGGGGGTTATTAGGTGCGGGCACTGAAGCTTTCTTT
CAWGLLGAGTEAFF
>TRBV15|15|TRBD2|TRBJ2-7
TGTGCCACCAGCAGAGGGATTAGCGGGAGGGGCGAGCAGTACTTC
CATSRGISGRGEQYF
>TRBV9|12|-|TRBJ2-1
TGTGCCAGCAGCGTAGAAGGGGTTGAGCAGTTCTTC
CASSVEGVEQFF
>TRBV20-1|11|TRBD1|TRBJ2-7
TGCAGTGGACAGGGAGAGAGCGAGCAGTACTTC
CSGQGESEQYF
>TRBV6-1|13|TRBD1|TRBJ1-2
TGTGCCAGCAGAGAGACAGGGGACTATGGCTACACCTTC
CASRETGDYGYTF
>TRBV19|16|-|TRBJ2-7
TGTGCCAGTAGTATAGGACGGGGGCAGGGGGTTTACGAGCAGTACTTC
CASSIGRGQGVYEQYF
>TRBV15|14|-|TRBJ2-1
TGTGCCACCAGCACCCGGAGCTCCTACAATGAGCAGTTCTTC
CATSTRSSYNEQFF
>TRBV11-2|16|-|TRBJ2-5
TGTGCCAGCAGCCCGGCCCCGACTAGGGGCGGCGAGACCCAGTACTTC
CASSPAPTRGGETQYF
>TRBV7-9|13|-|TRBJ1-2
TGTGCCACTCAAAAACAGGGAATCTATGGCTACACCTTC
CATQKQGIYGYTF
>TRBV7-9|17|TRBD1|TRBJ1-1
TGTGCCAGCAGCTCTCCCGGGGGTTGGGCAGGGGGAAGGAAAGCTTTCTTT
CASSSPGGWAGGRKAFF
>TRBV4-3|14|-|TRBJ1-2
TGCGCCAGCAGCCAGGGAGGGGGTAACTATGGCTACACCTTC
CASSQGGGNYGYTF
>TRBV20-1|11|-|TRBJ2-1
TGCAGTGCTAGAGGAGTCGGAGGACGATTCTTC
CSARGVGGRFF
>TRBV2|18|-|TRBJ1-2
TGTGCCAGCAGGGGAAACTCAGGGGCCTACCTCCGACCCTATGGCTACACCTTC
CASRGNSGAYLRPYGYTF
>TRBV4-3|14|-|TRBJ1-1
TGCGCCAGCAGCCAAGAAGGGGTAGACACTGAAGCTTTCTTT
CASSQEGVDTEAFF
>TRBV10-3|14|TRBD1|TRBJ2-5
TGTGCCGTCGCTCCGGGACAGGCGCAAGAGACCCAGTACTTC
CAVAPGQAQETQYF
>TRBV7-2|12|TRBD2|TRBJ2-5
TGTGCCAGCAGCCGTAGCGGGGAGACCCAGTACTTC
CASSRSGETQYF
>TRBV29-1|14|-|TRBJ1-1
TGCAGCGTGGGGGCCCCCAACCTGAACACTGAAGCTTTCTTT
CSVGAPNLNTEAFF
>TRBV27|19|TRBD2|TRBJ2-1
TGTGCCAGCAGTCTCACTCCCCTACTAGCGGGAGGACCGTACAATGAGCAGTTCTTC
CASSLTPLLAGGPYNEQFF
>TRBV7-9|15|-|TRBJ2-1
TGTGCCAGCAGCCTTAGGGGGAGCTCCTACAATGAGCAGTTCTTC
CASSLRGSSYNEQFF
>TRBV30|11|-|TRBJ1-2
TGTGCCTGGAGTCCAGGGTATGGCTACACCTTC
CAWSPGYGYTF
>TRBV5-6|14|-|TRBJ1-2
TGTGCCAGCAGTCCCACAGGCCTGTACTATGGCTACACCTTC
CASSPTGLYYGYTF
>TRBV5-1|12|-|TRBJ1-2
TGCGCCAGCAGCATAGATAACTATGGCTACACCTTC
CASSIDNYGYTF
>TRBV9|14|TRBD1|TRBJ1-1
TGTGCCAGCAGCGTAGGGACAGGGAGCACTGAAGCTTTCTTT
CASSVGTGSTEAFF
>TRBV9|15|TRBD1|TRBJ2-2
TGTGCCAGCAGCGGGGGACAGGGGACCACCGGGGAGCTGTTTTTT
CASSGGQGTTGELFF
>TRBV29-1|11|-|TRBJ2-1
TGCAGCGGGAGGGCCCACAATGAGCAGTTCTTC
CSGRAHNEQFF
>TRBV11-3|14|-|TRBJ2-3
TGTGCCAGCAGCCTCCTAGAACTCACAGATACGCAGTATTTT
CASSLLELTDTQYF